The rows below give T cell receptor beta chains drawn from one sample of a study of T-cell reconstitution after alpha-beta-depleted transplantation in children. TCRdb reanalysed the PCR reads using MiXCR and keeps one entry per CDR3 protein. Altogether fewer than 550,000 distinct CDR3 sequences are present, about an eighth being singletons, with the ten largest covering 11% to 15%. The source was PBMCs, mostly from graft donor cells, collected 180 days after TCRalphabeta/CD19-depleted stem cell transplant. These receptors came from a female patient aged 2 to 10 who had a stem cell transplant for aplastic anemia, so the T cells may come from the graft donor. CDR3s include the opening cysteine and the closing phenylalanine or tryptophan. The D gene is left open where the match is weak. Clone size is stated in some rows and not others, as once, few, many or a class when expanded.

TRBJ2-5 . few TRBV5-1 TGCGCCAGCAGCTTAGAAAACCGGGAGACCCAGTACTTC CASSLENRETQYF
TRBJ1-2 . . TRBV4-3 TGCGCCAGCAGCCAAATGCCCAAAACAATAGACTATGGCTACACCTTC CASSQMPKTIDYGYTF
TRBJ1-2 TRBD1 . TRBV9 TGTGCCAGCAGAGCGTCCGGGACAGGGGGCGTGAGGAGCTATGGCTACACCTTC CASRASGTGGVRSYGYTF
TRBJ2-7 TRBD2 . TRBV20-1 TGCAGTGCTAGAATAGCGGGAGCGACCTACGAGCAGTACTTC CSARIAGATYEQYF
TRBJ2-1 . few TRBV20-1 TGCAGCAAGGATCGCGGACGCTACAATGAGCAGTTCTTC CSKDRGRYNEQFF
TRBJ2-1 TRBD2 many TRBV12-3/TRBV12-4 TGTGCCAGCAGTACCGGGACTAGCGGGAGTATAGATGAGCAGTTCTTC CASSTGTSGSIDEQFF
TRBJ2-3 . few TRBV4-3 TGCGCCAGCAGCCCGGACAGAACTAGCACAGATACGCAGTATTTT CASSPDRTSTDTQYF
TRBJ2-3 . . TRBV7-3 TGTGCCAGCAGCTTAGGACAGTACACAGATACGCAGTATTTT CASSLGQYTDTQYF
TRBJ1-5 . many TRBV7-9 TGTGCCAGCAGCTTAGGCAATCAGCCCCAGCATTTT CASSLGNQPQHF
TRBJ2-1 . . TRBV6-2/TRBV6-3 TGTGCCAGCAGTGCCCAGGGGCATGAGCAGTTCTTC CASSAQGHEQFF
TRBJ2-1 . . TRBV6-1 TGTGCCAGCTCCATCCTCGGGATCTACAATGAGCAGTTCTTC CASSILGIYNEQFF
TRBJ1-1 . . TRBV29-1 TGCAGCGTTGATCCCACGGGGCCGAACACTGAAGCTTTCTTT CSVDPTGPNTEAFF
TRBJ2-1 . many TRBV20-1 TGCAGTGCTAGAGATGGGGCCGGACTGTCCTACAATGAGCAGTTCTTC CSARDGAGLSYNEQFF
TRBJ2-1 . few TRBV20-1 TGCAGTGCGGCAGCCGAGGGGTTCTTC CSAAAEGFF
TRBJ2-1 . . TRBV9 TGTGCCAGCAGCGTAGCCGAGCGGTCGACGAATGAGCAGTTCTTC CASSVAERSTNEQFF
TRBJ2-4 . few TRBV19 TGTGCCAGTAGTATGGGTCAGGGAAAAAACATTCAGTACTTC CASSMGQGKNIQYF
TRBJ2-1 . many TRBV6-1 TGTGCCAGCAGTCCCCCGGGCAAAGGACTAAATGAGCAGTTCTTC CASSPPGKGLNEQFF
TRBJ2-5 TRBD1 . TRBV6-1 TGTGCCAGCAGCCCCTCCGGGACAGGGGGCCGGGAGACCCAGTACTTC CASSPSGTGGRETQYF
TRBJ1-2 . many TRBV12-3/TRBV12-4 TGTGCCAGCTCCCTCGGGGCAGCAGACGGCTACACCTTC CASSLGAADGYTF
TRBJ2-4 . few TRBV12-3/TRBV12-4 TGTGCCAGCAGTATCAGTGGATTTTCAGGGATGGCCAAAAACATTCAGTACTTC CASSISGFSGMAKNIQYF
TRBJ2-1 TRBD2 . TRBV10-3 TGTGCCATCAGTGAGCCGGAACCTAGCGGGAGCAATGAGCAGTTCTTC CAISEPEPSGSNEQFF
TRBJ1-1 . . TRBV2 TGTGCCAGATTTAAGGGTGAAGCTTTCTTT CARFKGEAFF
TRBJ1-2 TRBD1 few TRBV20-1 TGCAGTGCTAGAGACCACCGGACAGGGTGGATTGATGGCTACACCTTC CSARDHRTGWIDGYTF
TRBJ2-7 . many TRBV7-6 TGTGCCAGCAGCTTACGGGACTCTTCCTACGAGCAGTACTTC CASSLRDSSYEQYF
TRBJ1-2 . few TRBV4-3 TGCGCCAGCAGCCGTCAGGGGCTAGGCTACACCTTC CASSRQGLGYTF
TRBJ2-7 . . TRBV28 TGTGCCAGCAGTAACCGGGACTTCGTTAACGAGCAGTACTTC CASSNRDFVNEQYF
TRBJ2-7 . . TRBV7-2 TGTGCCAGCAGCTTAGCTACAGCTTCCTACGAGCAGTACTTC CASSLATASYEQYF
TRBJ2-7 . . TRBV20-1 TGCAGTGCTAGCGATCTAACCTACGAGCAGTACTTC CSASDLTYEQYF
TRBJ1-5 . . TRBV24-1 TGTGCCACCAGGACAGGATGCAATCAGCCCCAGCATTTT CATRTGCNQPQHF
TRBJ1-4 TRBD1 . TRBV29-1 TGCAGCGTTGAAGATTCCTATCTTCAGGGGGGAGGTGAAAAACTGTTTTTT CSVEDSYLQGGGEKLFF
TRBJ1-2 . . TRBV7-2 TGTGCCAGCAGCTCGAGCGGGACACCGGGAGCAGGCTACACCTTC CASSSSGTPGAGYTF
TRBJ1-3 . . TRBV28 TGTGCCAGCAGTTTATTAGCGTCGATAGGATCTGGAAACACCATATATTTT CASSLLASIGSGNTIYF
TRBJ1-2 TRBD1 . TRBV27 TGTGCCAGCAGTGCGCGACAGGGAGGCTCCTATGGCTACACCTTC CASSARQGGSYGYTF
TRBJ2-7 . many TRBV4-2 TGTGCCAGCAGCCAAGAAAGGAGCGACGAGCAGTACTTC CASSQERSDEQYF
TRBJ2-1 TRBD2 . TRBV3-1 TGTGCCAGCAGCCAGGCGACTAGCGGGAGTTTTTACAATGAGCAGTTCTTC CASSQATSGSFYNEQFF
TRBJ2-3 . few TRBV4-1 TGCGCCACTCAGGGTCCCACAGATACGCAGTATTTT CATQGPTDTQYF
TRBJ1-5 . few TRBV11-3 TGTGCCAGCAGCTCAGACGCAGGGACCAATCAGCCCCAGCATTTT CASSSDAGTNQPQHF
TRBJ1-4 . few TRBV2 TGTGCCAGCAGGGCTTATGGGAGAGAAAATGAAAAACTGTTTTTT CASRAYGRENEKLFF
TRBJ2-1 TRBD2 few TRBV29-1 TGCAGCGCCTGGACTAGCGAGCGCAATGAGCAGTTCTTC CSAWTSERNEQFF
TRBJ2-6 . . TRBV4-1 TGCGCCAGCAGCCAAGAGGACCGAAAAATCTCTGGGGCCAACGTCCTGACTTTC CASSQEDRKISGANVLTF
TRBJ1-5 . many TRBV10-3 TGTGCCACCGAGGGGACCGGGAGCAATCAGCCCCAGCATTTT CATEGTGSNQPQHF
TRBJ2-1 . . TRBV3-1 TGTGCCAGCAGCCAAGGCTTTCCTGGCGGGCCGCCCTCCTACAATGAGCAGTTCTTC CASSQGFPGGPPSYNEQFF
TRBJ2-3 . . TRBV5-1 TGCGCCAGCAGCTTCAAAGGGGAGGACGATACGCAGTATTTT CASSFKGEDDTQYF
TRBJ2-1 TRBD2 many TRBV6-2/TRBV6-3 TGTGCCAGCAGTTACTCGACGGCTAGCGGGAGCTCCTACAATGAGCAGTTCTTC CASSYSTASGSSYNEQFF
TRBJ2-2 . many TRBV6-5 TGTGCCAGCAGTTACGCGACAAAGGTCGGGGAGCTGTTTTTT CASSYATKVGELFF
TRBJ2-1 . . TRBV28 TGTGCCAGCAGTTTATTTGCGGAGCAGTTCTTC CASSLFAEQFF
TRBJ2-1 . few TRBV7-2 TGTGCCAGCAGCTTAGGAGGGGTTCATGCCAATGAGCAGTTCTTC CASSLGGVHANEQFF
TRBJ2-6 . few TRBV29-1 TGCAGCGTTGAAGGGAGCTCTGGGGCCAACGTCCTGACTTTC CSVEGSSGANVLTF
TRBJ1-6 TRBD1 . TRBV12-3/TRBV12-4 TGTGCCAGCAGAGACAGGGGTAGGAATTCACCCCTCCACTTT CASRDRGRNSPLHF
TRBJ2-3 TRBD2 . TRBV28 TGTGCCAGCCCCCCAGGCTTTGCGGGAGCGAAACGTTTCTGGGATACGCAGTATTTT CASPPGFAGAKRFWDTQYF
TRBJ2-2 . few TRBV7-2 TGTGCCAGCAGCTGGGGGTCTTTGGGCGGGGAGCTGTTTTTT CASSWGSLGGELFF
TRBJ2-2 . few TRBV18 TGTGCCAGCTCACCACGGGACGGAACGAACACCGGGGAGCTGTTTTTT CASSPRDGTNTGELFF
TRBJ2-4 . . TRBV20-1 TGCAGTGCCGCTACAGGGAGGGAAAACATTCAGTACTTC CSAATGRENIQYF